Below, 23 T cell receptor beta chains from the same sample are listed, as sequenced in a study of CD8 T cells in Susac syndrome. When the RNA was reverse transcribed, random hexamers were used with an input of roughly 0.5 to 1 ug. TCRdb reprocessed the immunoSEQ multiplex PCR reads with MiXCR, giving one entry per CDR3 protein. The table lists 150,000 or so distinct CDR3 sequences, around 95% of them singletons. Sequencing was done on a sample of CD4+ T cells from PBMCs. Receptors originate from a human donor with Susac syndrome.

J is TRBJ2-1 and V is TRBV28; TRBD1 might be the D (5 bases). Trimming removed 4 bases at V and 1 base at J, with 17 bases between. The CDR3 totals 17 residues. Germline V gives CDR1 MDHEN, CDR2 SYDVKM. The DNA of the CDR3 is TGTGCCAGCAGTTCCCCCGGCAGGGATAGTTCCTACAATGAGCAGTTCTTC. Amino acids: CASSSPGRDSSYNEQFF.

The rearrangement links TRBV25-1 to TRBJ2-2, with 11 bases that match TRBD2. Per germline, CDR1 MGHDK and CDR2 SYGVNS. CDR3 length equals 16 residues. V lost 3 bases, J lost 6 bases, and 6 bases stayed unmatched. The DNA for the CDR3 is TGTGCCAGCAGTGACGTCGTAGCGGGAGGGGCCGGGGAGCTGTTTTTT. Amino acids: CASSDVVAGGAGELFF.

This chain uses TRBV30 with TRBJ1-2, with 8 positions matching TRBD1. Trimming cost V 1 base and J 1 base; bases outside gene matches: 2. CDR3 length: 14 residues. Germline CDR1 and CDR2: GTSNPN and SVGIG (reference sequence). CDR3 sequence reads: CAWSGTGINYGYTF. The CDR3, as DNA: TGTGCCTGGAGTGGGACAGGGATTAACTATGGCTACACCTTC.

V usage is TRBV1 and J usage is TRBJ2-5. TRBV1 is designated a pseudogene. The CDR3 has 14 residues. In DNA form, the CDR3 reads TGCACCAGCAGCCAAGTTGTAGAGGACGAGACCCAGTACTTC. Encoded protein: CTSSQVVEDETQYF.

The chain recombines TRBV20-1 with TRBJ2-1, with 9 bases lining up with TRBD2. V shed 0 bases, J shed 9 bases, and the junction held 9 bases outside the gene matches. This CDR3 is 15 amino acids long. Per the germline V gene, CDR1 is DFQATT and CDR2 is SNEGSKA (reference sequence). CDR3 sequence (DNA): TGCAGTGCTAGAGATCCAGGCGGGGGGGCGGGTGAGCAGTTCTTC. Translated: CSARDPGGGAGEQFF.

This chain connects TRBV12-3 or TRBV12-4 to TRBJ1-4; a weak D match, TRBD1 (5 bases). The V end was cut by 6 bases, the J end by 8 bases, with 10 bases between. The CDR3 is 12 amino acids. The CDR3 nucleotides read TGTGCCAGCAGGGGGGTTGAGGAAAAACTGTTTTTT. This translates into CASRGVEEKLFF.

V and J are TRBV5-1 and TRBJ2-2, with D possibly matching TRBD1 (6 bases). V lost 4 bases to trimming and J lost 0 bases, with 16 bases between them. In germline, CDR1 is SGHRS, CDR2 YFSETQ. This CDR3 is 17 amino acids long. In DNA form, the CDR3 reads TGCGCCAGCAGCCCGCGACCTCAGGGGTCGAACACCGGGGAGCTGTTTTTT. Translating it yields CASSPRPQGSNTGELFF.

The chain combines TRBV7-2 with TRBJ2-1; D remains ambiguous. The CDR3 is 13 amino acids. Trimming cost V 7 bases and J 5 bases, with 12 bases left between them. Per germline, CDR1 SGHTA and CDR2 FQGNSA. The CDR3 nucleotides are TGTGCCAGCACCCAGACCCGAGACAATGAGCAGTTCTTC. It is translated as CASTQTRDNEQFF.

The chain has TRBV4-2 and TRBJ2-1, with D possibly being TRBD2 (6 bases). The CDR3 runs 16 residues. Trimming removed 0 bases at V and 3 bases at J, with 12 bases between. Germline CDR1 is LGHNA and CDR2 is YNFKEQ. This chain's CDR3 is CASSQDSSGYYNEQFF. The CDR3 DNA follows: TGTGCCAGCAGCCAAGATTCCAGCGGGTACTACAATGAGCAGTTCTTC.

This sequence joins TRBV28 and TRBJ2-5; 7 positions agree with TRBD2. The J segment lost 7 bases and the V segment lost 6 bases, leaving 8 bases of the junction unmatched. Per the germline V gene, CDR1 is MDHEN and CDR2 is SYDVKM. The CDR3 is 13 amino acids. CDR3: CASSWGGPGTQYF. DNA of the CDR3: TGTGCCAGCAGCTGGGGGGGTCCGGGGACCCAGTACTTC.

The rearrangement joins TRBV24-1 to TRBJ2-2; 8 bases map to TRBD2. CDR3 size: 15 residues. Germline CDR1 and CDR2: KGHDR and SFDVKD. V was clipped by 5 bases and J by 3 bases; unmatched bases: 4. The CDR3 spells CATSASGLDTGELFF. CDR3 DNA: TGTGCCACCAGTGCTAGCGGGCTTGACACCGGGGAGCTGTTTTTT.

The chain couples TRBV15 to TRBJ1-2; no definite D call. CDR1 is LNHNV, CDR2 YYDKDF, per germline (reference sequence). V lost 0 bases and J lost 7, with 15 bases in between. The CDR3 extends over 15 amino acids. The CDR3 DNA follows: TGTGCCACCAGCAGAGAGCCCCACAGCGGCTCTGGCTACACCTTC. It encodes CATSREPHSGSGYTF.

This chain uses TRBV5-4 with TRBJ2-7, with D hard to call. Trimming left V 3 bases short and J 3 bases short, with 7 bases between. Per the germline V gene, CDR1 is SGHNT and CDR2 is YYREEE (reference sequence). The CDR3 extends over 12 amino acids. Written as DNA, the CDR3 is TGTGCCAGCAGCTACAACAGCTACGAGCAGTACTTC. This codes for CASSYNSYEQYF.

This clonotype was observed once. The chain is built from TRBV7-2 and TRBJ2-3; D gene ambiguous. Germline lookup yields CDR1 SGHTA and CDR2 FQGNSA. CDR3 size: 14 residues. Trimming shortened V by 4 bases and J by 2 bases, and 10 bases separated the two germline ends. CDR3 sequence: CASSSVLHTDTQYF. The CDR3 nucleotides read TGTGCCAGCAGCTCCGTCCTCCACACAGATACGCAGTATTTT.

The rearrangement links TRBV13 to TRBJ1-2; 7 bases are a match to TRBD1. The CDR3 sequence is 17 residues long. Germline assignment: CDR1 PRHDT and CDR2 FYEKMQ (reference sequence). V was pared by 5 bases and J by 4 bases, with 16 bases of the junction left unmatched. Here the CDR3 DNA reads TGTGCCAGCAGCCCACCTCACCGGGACAGAGATTCCTATGGCTACACCTTC. Its protein product is CASSPPHRDRDSYGYTF.

The chain has TRBV7-9 and TRBJ1-5; D is unresolved. The CDR3 extends over 15 amino acids. Germline CDR1 SEHNR, CDR2 FQNEAQ (reference sequence). With 5 bases removed from V and 3 bases from J, the gap between germline ends came to 14 bases. The CDR3 DNA is TGTGCCAGCAGCGAGGAAGGACTGACCAATCAGCCCCAGCATTTT. Translation: CASSEEGLTNQPQHF.

The chain employs TRBV3-1 and TRBJ1-2, with D uncertain. There are 11 residues in the CDR3. V was shortened by 3 bases and J by 8 bases, with 7 bases between the two germline ends. The V gene's germline CDR1 is LGHDT and CDR2 YNNKEL (reference sequence). The CDR3 coding sequence is TGTGCCAGCAGCCAGAATCAGGGCTACACCTTC. Amino acids: CASSQNQGYTF.

This chain uses TRBV14 with TRBJ2-6; D gene ambiguous. Germline V gene lookup returns CDR1 SGHDN and CDR2 FVKESK. Trimming removed 4 bases at V and 8 bases at J, with 6 bases between. This CDR3 is built from 12 residues. CDR3 amino acids: CASSPVPNVLTF. For the CDR3, the DNA is TGTGCCAGCAGCCCTGTACCCAACGTCCTGACTTTC.

This clonotype occurred once. The chain carries TRBV7-2 and TRBJ2-1; 7 bases are shared with TRBD2. The germline gives CDR1 SGHTA, CDR2 FQGNSA. Trimming cost V 4 bases and J 5 bases; bases outside gene matches: 5. The length of the CDR3 is 14 residues. The CDR3 region is CASSSPSGNNEQFF. For the CDR3, the DNA is TGTGCCAGCAGCTCCCCTAGCGGCAACAATGAGCAGTTCTTC.

J is TRBJ1-5 and V is TRBV14; tentative D call: TRBD1 (5 bases). The V and J ends lost 4 bases and 9 bases respectively, with 13 bases between them. The CDR3 is 13 amino acids. Per germline, CDR1 SGHDN and CDR2 FVKESK. Here the CDR3 reads CASSRDGVGPQHF. The CDR3 region has the DNA TGTGCCAGCAGCCGGGACGGGGTGGGGCCCCAGCATTTT.

V gene TRBV7-2 combines with J gene TRBJ2-2, with 8 bases lining up with TRBD2. This CDR3 spans 16 amino acids. In germline, CDR1 is SGHTA, CDR2 FQGNSA. The V segment lost 5 bases and the J segment 1 base; nucleotides outside the gene matches: 6. CDR3 in amino acids: CASSRNGRGNTGELFF. CDR3 nucleotides: TGTGCCAGCAGCAGGAACGGGAGGGGGAACACCGGGGAGCTGTTTTTT. Variable domain in full (rest from reference TRBV7-2 and TRBJ2-2): GAGVSQSPSNKVTEKGKDVELRCDPISGHTALYWYRQSLGQGLEFLIYFQGNSAPDKSGLPSDRFSAERTGGSVSTLTIQRTQQEDSAVYLCASSRNGRGNTGELFFGEGSRLTVL.

This sequence joins TRBV4-1 and TRBJ2-1; 9 bases match TRBD2. Per the germline V gene, CDR1 is MGHRA and CDR2 is YSYEKL. V gave up 0 bases and J gave up 8 bases; unmatched junction bases: 11. This CDR3 spans 17 amino acids. The CDR3 nucleotides read TGCGCCAGCAGCCAAGAAGGTAGCGGGAGAGCCTGGGATGAGCAGTTCTTC. It codes for CASSQEGSGRAWDEQFF.

V and J are TRBV10-3 and TRBJ2-1, with D possibly TRBD2 on 5 matching bases. This CDR3 region has 13 residues. The germline gives CDR1 ENHRY, CDR2 SYGVKD. V dropped 4 bases and J dropped 8 bases, with 12 bases sitting between them. The CDR3 DNA reads as TGTGCCATCAGTGGTACAGCGAGGGATGAGCAGTTCTTC. Translated, it gives CAISGTARDEQFF.